The T cell receptor beta chain described here comes from a study of T cell changes during pregnancy in multiple sclerosis. Between the trimmed V and J ends, which lost 10 bases and 5 bases, there was a span of 14 bases. The length of the CDR3 is 13 residues. Germline V gene lookup returns CDR1 ENHRY and CDR2 SYGVKD. TCRdb keeps only in-frame clones here, not all; method: immunoSEQ multiplex PCR. The repertoire holds 50,000 to 65,000 clones, with around 96% as singletons. V usage is TRBV10-3 and J usage is TRBJ1-4, with D possibly TRBD1 on 5 matching bases. Sample: CD8+ T cells from peripheral blood mononuclear cells, taken after pregnancy. The clonotype was recovered from a female donor with multiple sclerosis, enrolled in a pregnancy study. The CDR3 DNA follows: TGTGCCACAAACGGCGGGGGGAATGAAAAACTGTTTTTT. Translation gives CATNGGGNEKLFF.